This T cell receptor beta chain derives from a study of cytomegalovirus exposure and HLA in healthy donors. Study background: A prior study identified approximately 110 million unique TCR beta sequences from about 180 million T cells. The study's findings and limits: The authors reported that TCR beta sequences could predict HLA-A and HLA-B alleles. These predictions were accurate for most subjects in the first cohort. The study designated 150 to 200 TCR beta chains cytomegalovirus-associated. A cluster of highly shared sequence variants was likely a sequencing artifact.

Use of 60 Vbeta and 13 Jbeta primers characterized the PCR. This table comes from immunoSEQ multiplex PCR, and its TCRdb copy is limited to in-frame clones, with some not included. The sample lists 130,000 to 150,000 clones; 75% to 80% were seen once. To note about this clone: Its target is unknown.

The CDR3 has 13 amino acids. Germline CDR1 SGHVS, CDR2 FNYEAQ. Trimming removed 0 bases at V and 5 bases at J, with 7 bases between. The V call is TRBV7-6, the J call TRBJ1-1, with D unclear. Sequenced material: PBMCs. The sequence was obtained from a young man in good health and CMV-seronegative. Written as DNA, the CDR3 is TGTGCCAGCAGCTTAGCGCGGGGTACTGAAGCTTTCTTT. Its translation: CASSLARGTEAFF.